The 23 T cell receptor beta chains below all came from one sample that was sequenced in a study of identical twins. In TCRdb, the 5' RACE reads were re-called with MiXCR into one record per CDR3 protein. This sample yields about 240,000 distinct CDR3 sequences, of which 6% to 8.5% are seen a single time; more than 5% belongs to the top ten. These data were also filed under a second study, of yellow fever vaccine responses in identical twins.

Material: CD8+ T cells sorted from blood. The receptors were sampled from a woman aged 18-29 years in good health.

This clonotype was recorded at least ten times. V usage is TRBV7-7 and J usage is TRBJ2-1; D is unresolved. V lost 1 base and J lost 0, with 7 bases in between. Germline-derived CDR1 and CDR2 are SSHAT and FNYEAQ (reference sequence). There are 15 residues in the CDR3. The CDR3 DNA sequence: TGTGCCAGCAGCTTAGGGGCTCTCTCCTACAATGAGCAGTTCTTC. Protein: CASSLGALSYNEQFF.

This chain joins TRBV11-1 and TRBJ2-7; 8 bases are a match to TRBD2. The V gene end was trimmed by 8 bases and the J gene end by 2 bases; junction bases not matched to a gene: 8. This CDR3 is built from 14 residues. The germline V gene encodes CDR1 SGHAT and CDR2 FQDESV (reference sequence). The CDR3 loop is CASAGGVRPYEQYF. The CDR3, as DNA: TGTGCCAGCGCCGGGGGGGTACGTCCCTACGAGCAGTACTTC.

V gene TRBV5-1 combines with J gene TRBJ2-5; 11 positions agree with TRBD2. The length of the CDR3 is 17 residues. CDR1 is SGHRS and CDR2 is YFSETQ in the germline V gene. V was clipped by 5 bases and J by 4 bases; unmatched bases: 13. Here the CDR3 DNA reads TGCGCCAGCAGGGAATATCATAGCGGGAGGGCCCCAGAGACCCAGTACTTC. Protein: CASREYHSGRAPETQYF.

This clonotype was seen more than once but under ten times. The CDR3 sequence is CASRGQDRRSPLHF. The CDR3 nucleotides are TGTGCCAGCAGGGGACAGGACCGACGCTCACCCCTCCACTTT. The rearrangement links TRBV7-7 to TRBJ1-6; 8 bases agree with TRBD1. In germline, CDR1 is SSHAT, CDR2 FNYEAQ (reference sequence). The CDR3 is made up of 14 amino acids. V dropped 6 bases and J dropped 10; count of bases not matched to a gene: 8.

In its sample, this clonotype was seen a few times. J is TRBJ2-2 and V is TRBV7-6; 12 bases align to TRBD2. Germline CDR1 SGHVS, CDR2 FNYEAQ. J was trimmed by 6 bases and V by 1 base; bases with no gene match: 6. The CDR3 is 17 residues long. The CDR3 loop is CASSLGRLAGVAGELFF. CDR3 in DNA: TGTGCCAGCAGCTTAGGCAGACTAGCGGGAGTAGCCGGGGAGCTGTTTTTT.

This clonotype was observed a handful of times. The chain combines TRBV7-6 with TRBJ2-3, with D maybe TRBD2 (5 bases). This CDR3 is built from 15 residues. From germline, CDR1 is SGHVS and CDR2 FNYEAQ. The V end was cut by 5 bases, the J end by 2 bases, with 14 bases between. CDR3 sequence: CASSLSGSPTDTQYF. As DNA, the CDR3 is TGTGCCAGCAGCCTTTCGGGATCCCCCACAGATACGCAGTATTTT.

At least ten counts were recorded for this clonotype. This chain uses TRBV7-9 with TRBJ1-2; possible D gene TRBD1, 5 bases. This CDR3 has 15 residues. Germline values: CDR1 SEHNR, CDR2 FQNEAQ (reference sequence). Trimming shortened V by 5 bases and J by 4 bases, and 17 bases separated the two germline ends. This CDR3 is CASSLLMTAVYGYTF. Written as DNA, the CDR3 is TGTGCCAGCAGCCTGCTAATGACAGCAGTCTATGGCTACACCTTC.

CDR3 nucleotide sequence: TGTGCCAGCAGTACCGCCCTGAACATAGCGGCCAGCTCCTACGAGCAGTACTTC. This encodes CASSTALNIAASSYEQYF. The chain joins TRBV27 to TRBJ2-7, with D maybe TRBD2 (6 bases). Trimming cost V 5 bases and J 0 bases, with 23 bases left between them. The germline CDR1 and CDR2 sequences are MNHEY and SMNVEV (reference sequence). The CDR3 is made up of 18 amino acids.

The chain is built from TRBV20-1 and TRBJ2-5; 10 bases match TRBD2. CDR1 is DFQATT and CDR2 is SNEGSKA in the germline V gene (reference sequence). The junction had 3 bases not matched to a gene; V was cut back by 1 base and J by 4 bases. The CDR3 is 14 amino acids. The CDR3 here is CSARAGLALETQYF. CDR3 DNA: TGCAGTGCTAGAGCGGGACTAGCGTTAGAGACCCAGTACTTC.

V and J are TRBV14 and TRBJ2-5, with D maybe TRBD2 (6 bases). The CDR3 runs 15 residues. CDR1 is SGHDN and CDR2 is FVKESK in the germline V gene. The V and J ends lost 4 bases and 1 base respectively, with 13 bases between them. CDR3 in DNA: TGTGCCAGCAGCCTTCGGGAGAGGGTCCAAGAGACCCAGTACTTC. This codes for CASSLRERVQETQYF.

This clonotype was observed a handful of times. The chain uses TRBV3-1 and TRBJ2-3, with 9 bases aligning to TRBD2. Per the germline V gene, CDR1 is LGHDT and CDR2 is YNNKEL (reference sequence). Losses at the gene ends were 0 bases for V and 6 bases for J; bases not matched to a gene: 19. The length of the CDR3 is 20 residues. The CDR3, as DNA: TGTGCCAGCAGCCAAGACCGATACAGTATAGCGGGAGAAGGCCCCGATACGCAGTATTTT. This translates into CASSQDRYSIAGEGPDTQYF.

DNA for the CDR3: TGTGCCAGCAGTCCTTCAGGGTGGGCCCAAGTGGAGCAGTACGTC. This translates into CASSPSGWAQVEQYV. This chain links TRBV7-2 with TRBJ2-7; perhaps TRBD1 as D (5 bases). The germline V gene encodes CDR1 SGHTA and CDR2 FQGNSA. V lost 6 bases to trimming and J lost 7 bases, with 22 bases between them. CDR3 length: 15 residues.

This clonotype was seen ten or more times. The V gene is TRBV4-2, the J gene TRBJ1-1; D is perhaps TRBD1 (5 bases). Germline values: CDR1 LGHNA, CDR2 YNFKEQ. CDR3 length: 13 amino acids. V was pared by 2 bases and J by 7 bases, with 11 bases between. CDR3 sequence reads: CASSQWGKDEAFF. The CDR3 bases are TGTGCCAGCAGCCAATGGGGCAAGGATGAAGCTTTCTTT.

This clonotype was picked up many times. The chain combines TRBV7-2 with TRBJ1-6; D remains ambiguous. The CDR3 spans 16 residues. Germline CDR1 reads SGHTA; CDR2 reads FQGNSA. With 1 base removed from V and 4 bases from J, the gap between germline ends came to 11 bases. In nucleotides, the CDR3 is TGTGCCAGCAGCTTAGTAGACATCGGATATAATTCACCCCTCCACTTT. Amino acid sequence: CASSLVDIGYNSPLHF.

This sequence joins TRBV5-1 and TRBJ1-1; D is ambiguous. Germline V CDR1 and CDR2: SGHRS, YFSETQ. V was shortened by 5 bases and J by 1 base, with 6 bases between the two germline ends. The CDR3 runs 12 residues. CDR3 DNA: TGCGCCAGCAGGGGTACGAACACTGAAGCTTTCTTT. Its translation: CASRGTNTEAFF.

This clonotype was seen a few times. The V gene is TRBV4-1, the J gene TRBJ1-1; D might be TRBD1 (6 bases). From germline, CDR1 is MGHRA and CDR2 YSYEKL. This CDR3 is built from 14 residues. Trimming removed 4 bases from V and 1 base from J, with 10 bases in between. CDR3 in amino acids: CASSPGQQNTEAFF. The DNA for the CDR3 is TGCGCCAGCAGCCCCGGACAGCAGAACACTGAAGCTTTCTTT.

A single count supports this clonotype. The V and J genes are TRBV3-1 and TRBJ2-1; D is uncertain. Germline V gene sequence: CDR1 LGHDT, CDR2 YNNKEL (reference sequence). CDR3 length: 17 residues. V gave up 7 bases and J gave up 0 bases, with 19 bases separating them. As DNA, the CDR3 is TGTGCCAGCACCAAGCCGGTCAGGTTGAGCTCCTACAATGAGCAGTTCTTC. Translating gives CASTKPVRLSSYNEQFF.

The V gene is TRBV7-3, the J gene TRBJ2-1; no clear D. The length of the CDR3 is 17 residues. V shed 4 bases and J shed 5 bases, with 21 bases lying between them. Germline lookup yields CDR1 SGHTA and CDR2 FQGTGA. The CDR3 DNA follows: TGTGCCAGCAGCTCCCGGATGTTTTCTGAGATAGACAATGAGCAGTTCTTC. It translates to CASSSRMFSEIDNEQFF.

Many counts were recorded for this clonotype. CDR3 region: CASSQDLSFTDTQYF. DNA of the CDR3: TGCGCCAGCAGCCAAGATTTGTCCTTCACAGATACGCAGTATTTT. V is TRBV4-1 and J is TRBJ2-3; no clear D. This CDR3 contains 15 residues. V lost 0 bases, J lost 2 bases, and 9 bases lay in between. From germline, CDR1 is MGHRA and CDR2 YSYEKL.

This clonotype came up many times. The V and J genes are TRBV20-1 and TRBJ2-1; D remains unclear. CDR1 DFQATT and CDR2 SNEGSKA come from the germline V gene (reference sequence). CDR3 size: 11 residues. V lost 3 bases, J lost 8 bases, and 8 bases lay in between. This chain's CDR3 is CSARIVDEQFF. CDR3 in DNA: TGCAGTGCTAGGATCGTGGATGAGCAGTTCTTC.

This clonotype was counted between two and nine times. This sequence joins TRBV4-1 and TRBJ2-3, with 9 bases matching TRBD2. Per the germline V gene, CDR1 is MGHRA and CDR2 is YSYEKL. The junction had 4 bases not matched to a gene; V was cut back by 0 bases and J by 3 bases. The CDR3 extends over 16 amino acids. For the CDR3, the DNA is TGCGCCAGCAGCCAAGAGGCGGGAGGGCGAACAGATACGCAGTATTTT. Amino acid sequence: CASSQEAGGRTDTQYF.

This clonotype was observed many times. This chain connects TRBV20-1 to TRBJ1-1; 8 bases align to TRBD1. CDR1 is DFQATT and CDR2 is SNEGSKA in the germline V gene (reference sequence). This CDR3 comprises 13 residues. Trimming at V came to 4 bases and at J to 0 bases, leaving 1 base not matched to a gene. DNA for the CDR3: TGCAGTGCTAAGGGACAGGTGAACACTGAAGCTTTCTTT. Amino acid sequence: CSAKGQVNTEAFF.

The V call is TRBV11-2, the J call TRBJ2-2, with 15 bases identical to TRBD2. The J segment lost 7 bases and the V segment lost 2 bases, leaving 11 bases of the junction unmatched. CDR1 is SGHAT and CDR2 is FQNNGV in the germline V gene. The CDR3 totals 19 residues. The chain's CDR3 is CASSLSPGLAGGRGGELFF. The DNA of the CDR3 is TGTGCCAGCAGCTTAAGCCCGGGACTAGCGGGAGGTCGGGGCGGGGAGCTGTTTTTT.